This T cell receptor (beta chain) is drawn from a study of T-cell reconstitution after alpha-beta-depleted transplantation in children. Broader study findings: After one year, T-cell counts and TCRbeta diversity mostly came from new T cells.

CDR1 and CDR2 from the germline V gene are KGHDR and SFDVKD. Between the trimmed V and J ends, which lost 2 bases and 0 bases, there was a span of 13 bases. The CDR3 is 17 residues long. Library preparation (for TCRbeta) was performed with unique molecular identifiers. MiXCR, applied by TCRdb to the PCR reads, yields one record per CDR3 protein. The sample yields about 130,000 distinct CDR3 sequences, about 9.6% seen once. To note about this clonotype: Antigen unknown.

This rearrangement joins TRBV24-1 to TRBJ2-1; no firm D call. The receptor comes from a girl under two years old who had a stem cell transplant for combined immunodeficiency, so the T cells may come from the graft donor. The material sequenced was PBMCs, mostly from graft donor cells, taken 180 days after TCRalphabeta/CD19-depleted stem cell transplant. The CDR3 loop reads CATSDSYIRSSYNEQFF. The CDR3 DNA reads as TGTGCCACCAGTGATTCATACATCCGGAGCTCCTACAATGAGCAGTTCTTC.